These T cell receptor beta chains were read from a single sample in a study of CD8 T cells in ankylosing spondylitis. TCRdb analysed the 5' RACE reads with MiXCR anew, one entry per CDR3 protein. The sample includes 250,000 to 350,000 distinct CDR3 sequences, roughly 20% of them seen just once. Sequenced sample: blood, either unsorted or a sorted T cell fraction (not recorded which). The receptors were gathered from a female donor with ankylosing spondylitis or in good health (not recorded which). Both conserved end residues are trimmed from each CDR3.

CDR3 protein: ASSFGLAREQY
V gene: TRBV28
J gene: TRBJ2-7

CDR3 protein: ASSPRGGRALNNEQF
V gene: TRBV7-2
J gene: TRBJ2-1

CDR3 protein: ASSLDFRSYNEQF
V gene: TRBV7-2
J gene: TRBJ2-1

CDR3 protein: SARVGLAASTDTQY
V gene: TRBV20-1
J gene: TRBJ2-3

CDR3 protein: ASSPRRTGTDTQY
V gene: TRBV7-9
J gene: TRBJ2-3

CDR3 protein: ASFPRVKNSDTQY
V gene: TRBV6-2/TRBV6-3
J gene: TRBJ2-3

CDR3 protein: ASSLLVAGTRETQY
V gene: TRBV27
J gene: TRBJ2-5

CDR3 protein: ASSPTLRDGYT
V gene: TRBV6-6
J gene: TRBJ1-2

CDR3 protein: AISEGDSHTGELF
V gene: TRBV10-3
J gene: TRBJ2-2

CDR3 protein: ASRKSWPGGELF
V gene: TRBV12-3/TRBV12-4
J gene: TRBJ2-2

CDR3 protein: ASSLGRLETQY
V gene: TRBV5-1
J gene: TRBJ2-5

CDR3 protein: ATSSGAAFSTDTQY
V gene: TRBV15
J gene: TRBJ2-3

CDR3 protein: ASQLAGSTDTQY
V gene: TRBV12-3/TRBV12-4
J gene: TRBJ2-3

CDR3 protein: ACRWGISTEAF
V gene: TRBV6-6
J gene: TRBJ1-1

CDR3 protein: SAKINSNQPQH
V gene: TRBV20-1
J gene: TRBJ1-5

CDR3 protein: SVLGTVYGYT
V gene: TRBV29-1
J gene: TRBJ1-2

CDR3 protein: ASSLEDRGWDEQY
V gene: TRBV7-9
J gene: TRBJ2-7

CDR3 protein: AWIPRMSHNEQF
V gene: TRBV30
J gene: TRBJ2-1

CDR3 protein: ASSYSNLEQY
V gene: TRBV6-6
J gene: TRBJ2-7

CDR3 protein: ASSLLGVSYGYT
V gene: TRBV7-6
J gene: TRBJ1-2

CDR3 protein: SVGHPTSYEQY
V gene: TRBV29-1
J gene: TRBJ2-7

CDR3 protein: SAAGSKDEQF
V gene: TRBV20-1
J gene: TRBJ2-1

CDR3 protein: SARALGLLGTQY
V gene: TRBV20-1
J gene: TRBJ2-5

CDR3 protein: ASSPHSSYEQY
V gene: TRBV27
J gene: TRBJ2-7

CDR3 protein: SATALSDTQY
V gene: TRBV20-1
J gene: TRBJ2-3

CDR3 protein: SVGGSGVYNEQF
V gene: TRBV29-1
J gene: TRBJ2-1

CDR3 protein: ASSPTSGGMYNEQF
V gene: TRBV12-3/TRBV12-4
J gene: TRBJ2-1

CDR3 protein: ASSEGGVGNQPQH
V gene: TRBV10-2
J gene: TRBJ1-5

CDR3 protein: GSSQNQYYDTQY
V gene: TRBV5-4
J gene: TRBJ2-3

CDR3 protein: SGLTGVGNIQY
V gene: TRBV20-1
J gene: TRBJ2-4

CDR3 protein: ASSLQDTQY
V gene: TRBV7-6
J gene: TRBJ2-3

CDR3 protein: ASSVKPGPRPGELF
V gene: TRBV5-6
J gene: TRBJ2-2

CDR3 protein: ASSLESGSSYEQY
V gene: TRBV27
J gene: TRBJ2-7

CDR3 protein: ASSLIKGIYGYT
V gene: TRBV7-2
J gene: TRBJ1-2

CDR3 protein: ASSLVPRLAGGTNEQF
V gene: TRBV7-6
J gene: TRBJ2-1

CDR3 protein: ASSQRERGDTQY
V gene: TRBV18
J gene: TRBJ2-3

CDR3 protein: SASQGYGNTIY
V gene: TRBV20-1
J gene: TRBJ1-3

CDR3 protein: SASDGAETQY
V gene: TRBV20-1
J gene: TRBJ2-5

CDR3 protein: ASSSQARVGITGELF
V gene: TRBV9
J gene: TRBJ2-2

CDR3 protein: ASSVEIGGADTQY
V gene: TRBV9
J gene: TRBJ2-3

CDR3 protein: ASSRGGRGSNQPQH
V gene: TRBV25-1
J gene: TRBJ1-5

CDR3 protein: ASTPGQGFLYGY
V gene: TRBV6-1
J gene: TRBJ2-7

CDR3 protein: SASLRTDLAKNIQY
V gene: TRBV20-1
J gene: TRBJ2-4

CDR3 protein: ASSQYTRPSGANVLT
V gene: TRBV14
J gene: TRBJ2-6

CDR3 protein: ASSTTHNEQF
V gene: TRBV18
J gene: TRBJ2-1

CDR3 protein: ASSPRHYGNTIY
V gene: TRBV28
J gene: TRBJ1-3

CDR3 protein: SASRQVSNEQF
V gene: TRBV20-1
J gene: TRBJ2-1

CDR3 protein: SAGGRPSDNEQF
V gene: TRBV20-1
J gene: TRBJ2-1

CDR3 protein: ACSTEQLQETQY
V gene: TRBV6-2/TRBV6-3
J gene: TRBJ2-5

CDR3 protein: SASQSGSGSDTQY
V gene: TRBV20-1
J gene: TRBJ2-3

CDR3 protein: ASSELDGAKNIQY
V gene: TRBV25-1
J gene: TRBJ2-4